Each of the 28 T cell receptor beta chains below was sequenced from the same sample in a study of blood T cell repertoires in COVID-19. Sequencing used immunoSEQ multiplex PCR; TCRdb keeps in-frame clones, though not all of them. The profile covers over 350,000 clones, with 70% to 90% appearing a single time and 0.95% to 1% taken by the ten largest. Source material: PBMCs or T cells enriched from blood (not recorded which). Receptor source: a young woman with acute COVID-19.

J is TRBJ1-2 and V is TRBV9; 8 nucleotides agree with TRBD1. CDR1 is SGDLS, CDR2 YYNGEE, per germline. The V gene end was trimmed by 0 bases and the J gene end by 8 bases; junction bases not matched to a gene: 12. This CDR3 contains 16 residues. In nucleotides, the CDR3 is TGTGCCAGCAGCGTAGGAGGCTCGGGACAGGCCCTGGGCTACACCTTC. This encodes CASSVGGSGQALGYTF.

The table lists this clone with a few counts. This chain links TRBV7-8 with TRBJ1-3; TRBD1 is a possible D gene (6 bases). The CDR3 sequence is 15 residues long. Trimming took off 5 bases at V and 0 bases at J, with 11 bases between the two ends. The germline V gene has CDR1 SGHVS and CDR2 FQNEAQ. The CDR3 region is CASSDDRISGNTIYF. As DNA, the CDR3 is TGTGCCAGCAGCGACGACAGGATCTCTGGAAACACCATATATTTT.

This chain connects TRBV5-1 to TRBJ1-2; D is undetermined. The germline V gene encodes CDR1 SGHRS and CDR2 YFSETQ. The length of the CDR3 is 16 residues. The V and J ends lost 0 bases and 4 bases respectively, with 16 bases between them. CDR3 in amino acids: CASSLGGDPAAYGYTF. The CDR3 region has the DNA TGCGCCAGCAGCTTGGGAGGTGACCCAGCCGCCTATGGCTACACCTTC.

J is TRBJ2-5 and V is TRBV18; a possible D gene is TRBD1 (6 bases). The germline gives CDR1 KGHSH, CDR2 LQKENI. CDR3 length: 16 residues. The germline V and J ends were trimmed by 0 bases and 5 bases, with 16 bases remaining between them. The DNA for the CDR3 is TGTGCCAGCTCACCACCGGGCAGGGGCCTCCGTGAGACCCAGTACTTC. Protein: CASSPPGRGLRETQYF.

The V and J genes are TRBV24-1 and TRBJ1-2; TRBD1 is a possible D gene (6 bases). The CDR3 runs 14 residues. The germline V gene encodes CDR1 KGHDR and CDR2 SFDVKD. V was shortened by 3 bases and J by 2 bases, with 9 bases between the two germline ends. The CDR3 protein is CATSDVTGNYGYTF. The CDR3 DNA reads as TGTGCCACCAGTGATGTAACAGGGAACTATGGCTACACCTTC.

The gene calls are TRBV15 and TRBJ1-1; D gene uncertain. CDR3 size: 12 residues. V was pared by 3 bases and J by 3 bases, with 5 bases between. Per the germline V gene, CDR1 is LNHNV and CDR2 is YYDKDF (reference sequence). The DNA of the CDR3 is TGTGCCACCAGCAGGCAGTACACTGAAGCTTTCTTT. It yields the protein CATSRQYTEAFF. The full variable domain, in which reference TRBV15 and TRBJ1-1 provide the parts outside the CDR3, is DAMVIQNPRYQVTQFGKPVTLSCSQTLNHNVMYWYQQKSSQAPKLLFHYYDKDFNNEADTPDNFQSRRPNTSFCFLDIRSPGLGDTAMYLCATSRQYTEAFFGQGTRLTVV.

This chain connects TRBV6-5 to TRBJ1-1, with 10 bases fitting TRBD1. The CDR3 runs to 15 residues. Germline V gene lookup returns CDR1 MNHEY and CDR2 SVGAGI. J was trimmed by 4 bases and V by 2 bases; bases with no gene match: 4. The CDR3 reads CASSYRDRGGTEAFF. The CDR3 DNA follows: TGTGCCAGCAGTTACAGGGACAGGGGAGGCACTGAAGCTTTCTTT.

The chain has TRBV5-1 and TRBJ1-1, with unresolved D. CDR1 is SGHRS and CDR2 is YFSETQ in the germline V gene. Deletions cut 0 bases from V and 0 bases from J, with 9 bases between. The CDR3 loop spans 15 amino acids. The CDR3 region is CASSLGDTLNTEAFF. The CDR3, as DNA: TGCGCCAGCAGCTTGGGCGACACCCTGAACACTGAAGCTTTCTTT.

In this sample, this clone turned up a few times. The chain carries TRBV19 and TRBJ1-6; TRBD1 matches at 7 bases. Trimming took 0 bases from V and 7 from J; bases not matched to a gene: 15. The CDR3 has 19 amino acids. Per germline, CDR1 LNHDA and CDR2 SQIVND (reference sequence). Here the CDR3 reads CASSIEVGRQGQRNSPLHF. In nucleotides, the CDR3 is TGTGCCAGTAGTATAGAGGTCGGGCGACAGGGCCAACGAAATTCACCCCTCCACTTT.

The genes are TRBV24-1 and TRBJ2-3; 10 nucleotides agree with TRBD1. This CDR3 has 18 residues. J was trimmed by 0 bases and V by 4 bases; bases with no gene match: 9. Per the germline V gene, CDR1 is KGHDR and CDR2 is SFDVKD. DNA of the CDR3: TGTGCCACCAGTGAACCCGGACAGGGGGGAAGAAGCACAGATACGCAGTATTTT. The encoded protein is CATSEPGQGGRSTDTQYF.

The CDR3 DNA sequence: TGTGCCAGCTCACCTGCAGGGGCATCCTACGAGCAGTACTTC. This codes for CASSPAGASYEQYF. The V and J genes are TRBV18 and TRBJ2-7, with a tentative D call TRBD1 (6 bases). The CDR3 contains 14 residues. Between the trimmed V and J ends, which lost 3 bases and 1 base, there was a span of 10 bases. Germline V gene sequence: CDR1 KGHSH, CDR2 LQKENI.

The chain uses TRBV7-2 and TRBJ1-5; D is possibly TRBD1 (5 bases). V lost 3 bases and J lost 4, with 10 bases in between. Germline V lookup: CDR1 SGHTA, CDR2 FQGNSA. The length of the CDR3 is 14 residues. Here the CDR3 DNA reads TGTGCCAGCAGCTTCCAGGGTTCGAATCAGCCCCAGCATTTT. Translating gives CASSFQGSNQPQHF. The whole variable domain, remainder taken from reference TRBV7-2 and TRBJ1-5, is GAGVSQSPSNKVTEKGKDVELRCDPISGHTALYWYRQSLGQGLEFLIYFQGNSAPDKSGLPSDRFSAERTGGSVSTLTIQRTQQEDSAVYLCASSFQGSNQPQHFGDGTRLSIL.

This chain connects TRBV7-2 to TRBJ1-5, with 9 bases lining up with TRBD1. The germline CDR1 and CDR2 sequences are SGHTA and FQGNSA. This CDR3 is 15 amino acids long. The trim removed 7 bases at V and 3 bases at J, leaving 7 bases unmatched. This chain's CDR3 is CASNPTGGDNQPQHF. CDR3 in DNA: TGTGCCAGCAACCCGACAGGGGGAGACAATCAGCCCCAGCATTTT.

This clone occurred a few times. This sequence joins TRBV15 and TRBJ1-2, with 8 bases aligning to TRBD1. Germline V lookup: CDR1 LNHNV, CDR2 YYDKDF (reference sequence). This CDR3 is built from 15 residues. With 0 bases clipped from V and 4 bases from J, the junction kept 4 bases outside the gene matches. Written as DNA, the CDR3 is TGTGCCACCAGCAGAGACCAGGGGGCTACCTATGGCTACACCTTC. Its protein is CATSRDQGATYGYTF.

The DNA for the CDR3 is TGTGCCAGCAGCGCGACGGGACAGGGAAGCCATGAGCAGTTCTTC. This translates into CASSATGQGSHEQFF. The V and J genes are TRBV2 and TRBJ2-1; 9 bases map to TRBD1. The CDR3 is 15 residues long. V trimming: 6 bases; J trimming: 8 bases; junction bases outside the gene matches: 11. Germline values: CDR1 SNHLY, CDR2 FYNNEI.

This chain uses TRBV11-3 with TRBJ2-1; TRBD2 aligns across 11 bases. CDR1 and CDR2 from the germline V gene are SGHNT and YENEEA. With V trimmed by 5 bases and J by 5 bases, 11 bases remained unmatched. The CDR3 has 17 amino acids. The CDR3 sequence is CASSPPRLAGGHNEQFF. DNA for the CDR3: TGTGCCAGCAGCCCCCCGAGGCTAGCGGGGGGTCACAATGAGCAGTTCTTC. Supplemented by reference TRBV11-3 and TRBJ2-1, the full variable domain reads EAGVVQSPRYKIIEKKQPVAFWCNPISGHNTLYWYLQNLGQGPELLIRYENEEAVDDSQLPKDRFSAERLKGVDSTLKIQPAELGDSAVYLCASSPPRLAGGHNEQFFGPGTRLTVL.

Worth noting for this clone: Different DNA sequences within this sample yield the same CDR3. This rearrangement joins TRBV5-1 to TRBJ2-3, with 10 bases aligning to TRBD2. Germline-derived CDR1 and CDR2 are SGHRS and YFSETQ. CDR3 length: 16 residues. V trimming: 0 bases; J trimming: 0 bases; junction bases outside the gene matches: 1. The CDR3 bases are TGCGCCAGCAGCTTGGATAGCGGGGGGAGCACAGATACGCAGTATTTT. This translates into CASSLDSGGSTDTQYF.

The chain has TRBV12-5 and TRBJ2-1, with D perhaps matching TRBD1 (6 bases). The CDR3 contains 13 residues. The V gene lost 5 bases and the J gene lost 9 bases, with 14 bases spanning the gap. Germline V gives CDR1 LGHNT, CDR2 FRNRAP. In nucleotides, the CDR3 is TGTGCTAGTGGTCGACAGGTCTTAGCTGAGCAGTTCTTC. This codes for CASGRQVLAEQFF.

In regard to this clone: Other DNA sequences within the sample encode an identical CDR3. The CDR3 DNA reads as TGTGCCAGCAGCCAACGACAGGGCGGCTACACCTTC. Translation: CASSQRQGGYTF. This chain links TRBV3-1 (or the pseudogene TRBV3-2) with TRBJ1-2; 7 bases match TRBD1. Germline assignment: CDR1 LGHDT and CDR2 YNNKEL (reference sequence). Trimming cost V 2 bases and J 8 bases; bases outside gene matches: 2. The CDR3 runs to 12 residues.

The genes are TRBV12-3 or TRBV12-4 and TRBJ2-1, with 7 bases that match TRBD1. Germline trimming cut 7 bases from V and 9 bases from J; bases unmatched to any gene: 9. The CDR3 has 13 residues. The CDR3 DNA is TGTGCCAGCACAGACAGGGCTGGTGGTGAGCAGTTCTTC. Residues: CASTDRAGGEQFF.

The rearrangement joins TRBV7-8 to TRBJ1-2, with D unresolved. V lost 5 bases and J lost 3, with 10 bases in between. This CDR3 spans 13 amino acids. Germline assignment: CDR1 SGHVS and CDR2 FQNEAQ. CDR3: CASSPRLDYGYTF. CDR3 coding DNA: TGTGCCAGCAGCCCCCGACTAGACTATGGCTACACCTTC.

Only one count was recorded for this clone. The chain combines TRBV18 with TRBJ1-1; 8 nucleotides line up with TRBD1. V was clipped by 4 bases and J by 0 bases; unmatched bases: 10. Per the germline V gene, CDR1 is KGHSH and CDR2 is LQKENI. The CDR3 loop spans 17 amino acids. CDR3 bases: TGTGCCAGCTCACTCTTGGGACAGGCCCTCATGAACACTGAAGCTTTCTTT. This translates into CASSLLGQALMNTEAFF.

This chain joins TRBV9 and TRBJ1-1; D remains unclear. V was shortened by 0 bases and J by 11 bases, with 17 bases between the two germline ends. Germline lookup yields CDR1 SGDLS and CDR2 YYNGEE. CDR3 length equals 14 residues. The CDR3 is CASSVEGSGGLAFF. In DNA, the CDR3 is TGTGCCAGCAGCGTAGAGGGCAGCGGAGGATTGGCTTTCTTT.

This clone has more than one count but fewer than ten. CDR3 bases: TGTGCCAGCAGCTTGTTTAGGGGGGGACTCTCTGGAAACACCATATATTTT. This sequence encodes CASSLFRGGLSGNTIYF. The rearrangement joins TRBV5-6 to TRBJ1-3; TRBD1 might be the D (6 bases). The germline CDR1 and CDR2 sequences are SGHDT and YYEEEE. Trimming took 1 base from V and 0 from J, leaving 14 bases between them. CDR3 length equals 17 residues. The variable domain in full, completed from reference TRBV5-6 and TRBJ1-3, reads DAGVTQSPTHLIKTRGQQVTLRCSPKSGHDTVSWYQQALGQGPQFIFQYYEEEERQRGNFPDRFSGHQFPNYSSELNVNALLLGDSALYLCASSLFRGGLSGNTIYFGEGSWLTVV.

The chain couples TRBV19 to TRBJ2-1; the D gene is possibly TRBD2 (7 bases). Germline values: CDR1 LNHDA, CDR2 SQIVND (reference sequence). The CDR3 runs 14 residues. The V and J ends lost 4 bases and 7 bases respectively, with 14 bases between them. In nucleotides, the CDR3 is TGTGCCAGTAGTAATACGGGGGGCCTAAATGAGCAGTTCTTC. This encodes CASSNTGGLNEQFF.

The chain has TRBV12-3 or TRBV12-4 and TRBJ2-7; no reliable D call. CDR3 length equals 11 residues. Between the trimmed V and J ends, which lost 3 bases and 5 bases, there was a span of 5 bases. The CDR3 is CASSFKNEQYF. The CDR3 DNA is TGTGCCAGCAGTTTTAAAAACGAGCAGTACTTC.

For this clone: Within the sample, other DNA sequences also encode this same CDR3. The chain has TRBV9 and TRBJ2-3; D call uncertain. V lost 3 bases, J lost 1 base, and 3 bases lay in between. Germline-derived CDR1 and CDR2 are SGDLS and YYNGEE. The CDR3 contains 12 residues. The CDR3 nucleotides are TGTGCCAGCAGCGCCGGCACAGATACGCAGTATTTT. It translates to CASSAGTDTQYF.

The chain combines TRBV3-1 (or the pseudogene TRBV3-2) with TRBJ2-7; 9 nucleotides match TRBD2. Germline trimming cut 0 bases from V and 2 bases from J; bases unmatched to any gene: 14. The CDR3 contains 19 residues. Germline-derived CDR1 and CDR2 are LGHDT and YNNKEL (reference sequence). The CDR3, as DNA: TGTGCCAGCAGCCAAGATTTGCGGGGGGGCCATCCGGATACCTACGAGCAGTACTTC. The encoded protein is CASSQDLRGGHPDTYEQYF.